This TCR beta chain was found in a study of identical twins. This clonotype was picked up many times. Per the germline V gene, CDR1 is LGHDT and CDR2 is YNNKEL (reference sequence). There are 15 residues in the CDR3. With 4 bases removed from V and 4 bases from J, the gap between germline ends came to 16 bases. The cDNA had a unique molecular identifier and a template-switch universal primer site. TCRdb reprocessed the 5' RACE reads with MiXCR, giving one entry per CDR3 protein. The sample includes some 300,000 distinct CDR3 sequences, more than 9% of them seen just once. No donor was unhealthy or non-Caucasian. This same sample was also part of a study on yellow fever vaccine responses in identical twins. That source reports: The authors reported partly convergent, partly personalized vaccine responses in identical twins.

Specimen: CD8+ T cells sorted from blood. The receptor comes from a woman aged 18-29 years in good health. The chain combines TRBV3-1 with TRBJ2-5; possibly TRBD1 for D (7 bases). DNA for the CDR3: TGTGCCAGCAGCCTAGAAGACAGGGAGGTAGAGACCCAGTACTTC. Translation: CASSLEDREVETQYF.